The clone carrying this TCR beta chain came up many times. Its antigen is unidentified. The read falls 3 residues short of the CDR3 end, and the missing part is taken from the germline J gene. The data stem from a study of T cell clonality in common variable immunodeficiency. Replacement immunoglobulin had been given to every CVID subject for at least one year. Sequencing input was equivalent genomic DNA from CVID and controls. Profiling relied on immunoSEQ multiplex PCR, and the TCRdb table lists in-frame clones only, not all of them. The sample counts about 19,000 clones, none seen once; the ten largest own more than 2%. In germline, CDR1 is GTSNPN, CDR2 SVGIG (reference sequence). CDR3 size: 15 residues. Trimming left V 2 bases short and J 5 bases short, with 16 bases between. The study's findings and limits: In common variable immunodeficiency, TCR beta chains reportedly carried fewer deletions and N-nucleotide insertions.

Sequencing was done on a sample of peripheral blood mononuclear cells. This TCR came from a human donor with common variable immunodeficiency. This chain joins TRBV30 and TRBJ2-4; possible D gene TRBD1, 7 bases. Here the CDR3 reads CAWSRDPGGQNIQYF. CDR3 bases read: TGTGCCTGGAGTCGGGACCCAGGGGGGCAAAACATT.